This T cell receptor (beta chain) was documented in a study of T cell responses to AZD1222 COVID-19 vaccine. The protocol was immunoSEQ multiplex PCR, while the TCRdb copy is restricted to in-frame clones and leaves out a portion. The sample lists about 150,000 clones; about nine tenths were seen once. The CDR3 loop spans 11 amino acids. Germline V gene sequence: CDR1 SGHTA, CDR2 FQGNSA. V was pared by 5 bases and J by 5 bases, with 6 bases between. The sequence came from an adult in good health. The sample consisted of peripheral blood, taken on day 0 of MenACWY control vaccination. V and J are TRBV7-2 and TRBJ2-5; D is undetermined. The CDR3 bases are TGTGCCAGCAGCCAAGCGGAGACCCAGTACTTC. Amino acids: CASSQAETQYF. Variable domain in full (rest from reference TRBV7-2 and TRBJ2-5): GAGVSQSPSNKVTEKGKDVELRCDPISGHTALYWYRQSLGQGLEFLIYFQGNSAPDKSGLPSDRFSAERTGGSVSTLTIQRTQQEDSAVYLCASSQAETQYFGPGTRLLVL.